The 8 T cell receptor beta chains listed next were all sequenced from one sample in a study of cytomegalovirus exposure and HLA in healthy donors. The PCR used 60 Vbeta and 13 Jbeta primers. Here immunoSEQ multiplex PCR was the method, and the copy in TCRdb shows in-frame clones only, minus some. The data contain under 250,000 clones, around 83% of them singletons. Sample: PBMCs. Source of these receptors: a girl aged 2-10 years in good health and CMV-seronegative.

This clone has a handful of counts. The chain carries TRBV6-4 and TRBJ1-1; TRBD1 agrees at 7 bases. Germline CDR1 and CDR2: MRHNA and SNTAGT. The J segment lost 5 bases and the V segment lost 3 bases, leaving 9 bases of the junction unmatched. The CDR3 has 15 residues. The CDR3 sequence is CASSEEGAQRTEAFF. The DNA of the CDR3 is TGTGCCAGCAGTGAGGAGGGGGCTCAAAGGACTGAAGCTTTCTTT.

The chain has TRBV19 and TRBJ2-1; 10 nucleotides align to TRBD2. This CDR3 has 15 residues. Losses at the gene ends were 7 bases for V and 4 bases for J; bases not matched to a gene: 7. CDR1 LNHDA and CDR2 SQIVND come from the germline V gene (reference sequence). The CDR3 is CASNSLLAGYNEQFF. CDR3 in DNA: TGTGCCAGTAACTCACTACTAGCGGGGTACAATGAGCAGTTCTTC.

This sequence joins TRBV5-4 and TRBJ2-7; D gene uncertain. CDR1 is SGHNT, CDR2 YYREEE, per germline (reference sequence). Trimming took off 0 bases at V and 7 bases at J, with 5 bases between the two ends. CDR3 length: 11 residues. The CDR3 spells CASSLGGEQYF. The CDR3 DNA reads TGTGCCAGCAGCTTGGGAGGTGAGCAGTACTTC.

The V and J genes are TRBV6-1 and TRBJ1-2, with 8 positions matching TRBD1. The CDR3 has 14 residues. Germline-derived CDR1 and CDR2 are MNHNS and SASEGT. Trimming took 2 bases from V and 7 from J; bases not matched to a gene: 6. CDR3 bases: TGTGCCAGCAGTGAACTGGACAGGGAACGTGGCTACACCTTC. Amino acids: CASSELDRERGYTF.

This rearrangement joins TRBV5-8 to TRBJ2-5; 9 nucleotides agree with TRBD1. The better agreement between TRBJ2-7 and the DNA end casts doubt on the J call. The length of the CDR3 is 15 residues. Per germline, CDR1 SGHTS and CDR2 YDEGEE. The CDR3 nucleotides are TGTGCCAGCAGCTTGGCACGGGACAGGGTCTACGAGCAGTACTTC. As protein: CASSLARDRVYEQYF.

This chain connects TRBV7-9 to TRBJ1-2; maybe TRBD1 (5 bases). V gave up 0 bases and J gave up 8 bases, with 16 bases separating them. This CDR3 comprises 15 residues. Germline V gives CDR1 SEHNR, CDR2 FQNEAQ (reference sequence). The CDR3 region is CASSLAWAGKEGYTF. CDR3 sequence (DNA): TGTGCCAGCAGCTTAGCTTGGGCAGGGAAGGAGGGCTACACCTTC. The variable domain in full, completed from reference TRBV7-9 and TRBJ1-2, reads DTGVSQNPRHKITKRGQNVTFRCDPISEHNRLYWYRQTLGQGPEFLTYFQNEAQLEKSRLLSDRFSAERPKGSFSTLEIQRTEQGDSAMYLCASSLAWAGKEGYTFGSGTRLTVV.

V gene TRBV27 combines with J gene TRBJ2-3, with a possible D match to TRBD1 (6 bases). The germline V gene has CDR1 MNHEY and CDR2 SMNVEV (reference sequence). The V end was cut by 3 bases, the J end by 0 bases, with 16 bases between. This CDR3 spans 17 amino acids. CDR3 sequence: CASSFDRFAGSTDTQYF. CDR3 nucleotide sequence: TGTGCCAGCAGTTTCGACAGGTTTGCGGGTAGCACAGATACGCAGTATTTT.

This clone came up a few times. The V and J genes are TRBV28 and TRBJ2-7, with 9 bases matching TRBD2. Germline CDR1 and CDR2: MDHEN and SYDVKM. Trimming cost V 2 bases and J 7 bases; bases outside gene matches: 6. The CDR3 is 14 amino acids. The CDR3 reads CASSLAGGPGEQYF. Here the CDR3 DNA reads TGTGCCAGCAGTTTAGCGGGAGGGCCGGGGGAGCAGTACTTC.